One and the same sample provided the 11 T cell receptor beta chains below, sequenced in a study of OX40 agonist ivuxolimab in advanced cancers. TCRdb's copy holds only in-frame clones and misses some; the assay was immunoSEQ multiplex PCR. The sample records roughly 61,000 clones, roughly nine tenths being singletons. The sequencing used CD4+ or CD8+ T cells sorted from blood, collected in a trial of the OX40 agonist ivuxolimab. The receptor source for this set is an adult with an advanced solid tumor such as melanoma, head and neck, liver or kidney cancer.

The V and J genes are TRBV6-6 and TRBJ2-2; unclear D gene. This CDR3 contains 13 residues. Germline V lookup: CDR1 MNHNY, CDR2 SVGAGI (reference sequence). V was cut by 6 bases and J by 4 bases, with 9 bases left in between. The CDR3 region is CASRTPGTGELFF. For the CDR3, the DNA is TGTGCCAGCAGAACACCAGGCACCGGGGAGCTGTTTTTT.

In this sample, this clone turned up once. V and J are TRBV6-6 and TRBJ2-7; D is possibly TRBD1 or TRBD2 (6 bases each). V was cut by 2 bases and J by 7 bases, with 15 bases left in between. Per germline, CDR1 MNHNY and CDR2 SVGAGI (reference sequence). This CDR3 spans 14 amino acids. CDR3 DNA: TGTGCCAGCAGTTACGTGGGGGGCGCGGGGGAGCAGTACTTC. This codes for CASSYVGGAGEQYF.

The genes are TRBV6-1 and TRBJ2-5; D might be TRBD2 (5 bases). This CDR3 has 13 amino acids. Germline V gives CDR1 MNHNS, CDR2 SASEGT. V was trimmed by 8 bases and J by 5 bases, leaving 15 bases between them. For the CDR3, the DNA is TGTGCCAGCCTCCGAGGGCCCAGGGAGACCCAGTACTTC. Translation gives CASLRGPRETQYF.

V is TRBV4-2 and J is TRBJ1-5, with a tentative D call TRBD1 (6 bases). V shed 0 bases and J shed 0 bases, with 15 bases lying between them. The CDR3 is made up of 18 amino acids. CDR1 is LGHNA and CDR2 is YNFKEQ in the germline V gene. The CDR3 sequence: CASSQDLWGQNSNQPQHF. DNA of the CDR3: TGTGCCAGCAGCCAAGATCTTTGGGGGCAGAATAGCAATCAGCCCCAGCATTTT.

The chain combines TRBV7-9 with TRBJ2-7, with TRBD1 as a possible D gene (5 bases). Germline V gives CDR1 SEHNR, CDR2 FQNEAQ (reference sequence). The CDR3 has 14 amino acids. Trimming pared 7 bases from V and 6 bases from J, leaving 19 bases between. The CDR3 protein is CASNLGVGKGEQYF. CDR3 DNA sequence: TGTGCCAGCAACCTAGGGGTGGGGAAAGGCGAGCAGTACTTC.

This rearrangement joins TRBV6-5 to TRBJ1-1, with D possibly being TRBD1 (5 bases). The germline CDR1 and CDR2 sequences are MNHEY and SVGAGI. V was cut by 0 bases and J by 4 bases, with 9 bases left in between. The CDR3 spans 14 residues. CDR3 nucleotide sequence: TGTGCCAGCAGTTACTCTCAGGGTAGCACTGAAGCTTTCTTT. Translating gives CASSYSQGSTEAFF.

In this sample, this clone turned up a few times. The rearrangement joins TRBV7-9 to TRBJ1-1; D is possibly TRBD1 (5 bases). Trimming removed 6 bases at V and 0 bases at J, with 11 bases between. The CDR3 is 14 amino acids. CDR1 is SEHNR, CDR2 FQNEAQ, per germline (reference sequence). The DNA for the CDR3 is TGTGCCAGCAGGTCCGGGACGGTGAACACTGAAGCTTTCTTT. It codes for CASRSGTVNTEAFF. Drawing the rest from reference TRBV7-9 and TRBJ1-1, the complete variable domain is DTGVSQNPRHKITKRGQNVTFRCDPISEHNRLYWYRQTLGQGPEFLTYFQNEAQLEKSRLLSDRFSAERPKGSFSTLEIQRTEQGDSAMYLCASRSGTVNTEAFFGQGTRLTVV.

Here the CDR3 reads CASSIPPNTEAFF. In nucleotides, the CDR3 is TGTGCCAGTAGTATCCCGCCGAACACTGAAGCTTTCTTT. The V gene is TRBV19, the J gene TRBJ1-1; D is undetermined. In germline, CDR1 is LNHDA, CDR2 SQIVND (reference sequence). The V end lost 3 bases, the J end lost 1 base, and 6 bases lay between the germline ends. The CDR3 contains 13 residues.

The chain has TRBV25-1 and TRBJ2-1; the D is unclear. The V end was cut by 3 bases, the J end by 0 bases, with 6 bases between. This CDR3 spans 14 amino acids. CDR1 is MGHDK, CDR2 SYGVNS, per germline. The CDR3 here is CASSDSYSYNEQFF. The CDR3 DNA is TGTGCCAGCAGTGATTCTTACTCCTACAATGAGCAGTTCTTC.

This rearrangement joins TRBV7-2 to TRBJ2-3, with 10 bases fitting TRBD1. CDR3 length: 18 residues. Per germline, CDR1 SGHTA and CDR2 FQGNSA. V was pared by 1 base and J by 7 bases, with 14 bases of the junction left unmatched. CDR3 bases: TGTGCCAGCAGCTTAGTCGGGTTCGGGACAGGGGAAACGAATACGCAGTATTTT. Its protein product is CASSLVGFGTGETNTQYF. The variable domain in full, completed from reference TRBV7-2 and TRBJ2-3, reads GAGVSQSPSNKVTEKGKDVELRCDPISGHTALYWYRQSLGQGLEFLIYFQGNSAPDKSGLPSDRFSAERTGGSVSTLTIQRTQQEDSAVYLCASSLVGFGTGETNTQYFGPGTRLTVL.

J is TRBJ1-4 and V is TRBV6-5; D not certain. Germline loops: CDR1 MNHEY, CDR2 SVGAGI. The CDR3 is 14 residues long. The V end lost 6 bases, the J end lost 4 bases, and 12 bases lay between the germline ends. The CDR3 bases are TGTGCCAGCAGATACAACCTGGGTAATGAAAAACTGTTTTTT. Translating gives CASRYNLGNEKLFF.